One and the same sample provided the 31 T cell receptor beta chains below, sequenced in a study of blood T cell repertoires in COVID-19. Measured with immunoSEQ multiplex PCR; TCRdb has only the in-frame clones, and not every one. This sample has fewer than 500,000 clones, with around 89% found just once. Sequences were obtained from peripheral blood. The receptors come from a woman under 40 with acute or convalescent COVID-19.

This clone was seen just once. The chain is built from TRBV9 and TRBJ2-3; 13 nucleotides line up with TRBD2. The CDR3 has 16 residues. Germline lookup yields CDR1 SGDLS and CDR2 YYNGEE. V gave up 2 bases and J gave up 5 bases; unmatched junction bases: 5. The CDR3 bases are TGTGCCAGCAGCGTGACTAGCGGGGGGCAGGGAGATACGCAGTATTTT. As protein: CASSVTSGGQGDTQYF.

V and J are TRBV3-1 (or the pseudogene TRBV3-2) and TRBJ2-1, with TRBD2 matching over 7 bases. The CDR3 spans 14 residues. Germline-derived CDR1 and CDR2 are LGHDT and YNNKEL (reference sequence). V gave up 1 base and J gave up 5 bases; unmatched junction bases: 2. The CDR3 bases are TGTGCCAGCAGCCAAGCCGGGACTAACAATGAGCAGTTCTTC. Its translation is CASSQAGTNNEQFF.

This sequence joins TRBV7-2 and TRBJ2-2; TRBD2 agrees at 13 bases. V was clipped by 1 base and J by 6 bases; unmatched bases: 2. This CDR3 is 16 amino acids long. The V gene's germline CDR1 is SGHTA and CDR2 FQGNSA. This CDR3 is CASSLEGTSGAGELFF. CDR3 in DNA: TGTGCCAGCAGCTTAGAGGGGACTAGCGGGGCCGGGGAGCTGTTTTTT.

The chain combines TRBV9 with TRBJ2-3; the match to TRBD1 covers 7 bases. The V gene end was trimmed by 3 bases and the J gene end by 7 bases; junction bases not matched to a gene: 8. The CDR3 length is 14 residues. From germline, CDR1 is SGDLS and CDR2 YYNGEE. The CDR3 DNA reads TGTGCCAGCAGCGCCTTGACAGGGACGAATACGCAGTATTTT. It codes for CASSALTGTNTQYF.

This clone was seen repeatedly, ten times or more. V gene TRBV3-1 (or the pseudogene TRBV3-2) combines with J gene TRBJ1-5; D gene unclear. The length of the CDR3 is 15 residues. Between the trimmed V and J ends, which lost 0 bases and 2 bases, there was a span of 8 bases. Germline CDR1 and CDR2: LGHDT and YNNKEL (reference sequence). The CDR3 sequence is CASSQEPGGNQPQHF. Written as DNA, the CDR3 is TGTGCCAGCAGCCAAGAGCCGGGAGGCAATCAGCCCCAGCATTTT.

Here the CDR3 reads CASSLGPYNEQFF. The CDR3 coding sequence is TGTGCCAGCAGCTTAGGGCCTTACAATGAGCAGTTCTTC. V usage is TRBV7-9 and J usage is TRBJ2-1, with D unresolved. V lost 1 base and J 4 bases, leaving 5 bases between the germline ends. The germline V gene encodes CDR1 SEHNR and CDR2 FQNEAQ (reference sequence). This CDR3 comprises 13 residues.

V usage is TRBV5-1 and J usage is TRBJ2-3; a possible D gene is TRBD1 (5 bases). The CDR3 totals 14 residues. The germline gives CDR1 SGHRS, CDR2 YFSETQ. V was shortened by 0 bases and J by 2 bases, with 7 bases between the two germline ends. The CDR3 protein is CASSLGQLTDTQYF. For the CDR3, the DNA is TGCGCCAGCAGCTTGGGACAGCTCACAGATACGCAGTATTTT.

CDR3 amino acids: CASSYAPDRGFYGYTF. In DNA form, the CDR3 reads TGTGCCAGCAGTTACGCGCCAGACAGGGGATTCTATGGCTACACCTTC. J is TRBJ1-2 and V is TRBV6-5; 8 bases match TRBD1. Unmatched junction bases numbered 9, after V lost 2 bases and J lost 4 bases. The CDR3 contains 16 residues. Germline V gene sequence: CDR1 MNHEY, CDR2 SVGAGI.

This chain links TRBV11-1 with TRBJ2-1; TRBD2 is a possible D gene (6 bases). From germline, CDR1 is SGHAT and CDR2 FQDESV (reference sequence). The CDR3 covers 13 residues. The V gene lost 6 bases and the J gene lost 7 bases, with 13 bases spanning the gap. CDR3 in amino acids: CASRPEGRNEQFF. DNA of the CDR3: TGTGCCAGCAGACCCGAGGGGAGGAATGAGCAGTTCTTC.

The chain recombines TRBV19 with TRBJ2-1; TRBD2 is a possible D gene (5 bases). From germline, CDR1 is LNHDA and CDR2 SQIVND (reference sequence). There are 13 residues in the CDR3. V was pared by 3 bases and J by 6 bases, with 9 bases between. CDR3 sequence (DNA): TGTGCCAGTAGTATGACCCGGGGCAATGAGCAGTTCTTC. It specifies CASSMTRGNEQFF.

This sequence joins TRBV11-2 and TRBJ1-1, with D possibly being TRBD1 (5 bases). The CDR3 covers 12 residues. The V and J ends lost 5 bases and 4 bases respectively, with 8 bases between them. Germline V gives CDR1 SGHAT, CDR2 FQNNGV. The CDR3 DNA sequence: TGTGCCAGCAGCCCCCAGGGCACTGAAGCTTTCTTT. It is translated as CASSPQGTEAFF.

Only one count was recorded for this clone. The V and J genes are TRBV19 and TRBJ2-3; tentatively, D is TRBD1 (6 bases). CDR1 is LNHDA, CDR2 SQIVND, per germline (reference sequence). This CDR3 has 15 amino acids. V was shortened by 6 bases and J by 0 bases, with 13 bases between the two germline ends. CDR3: CASRDRTASTDTQYF. CDR3 nucleotide sequence: TGTGCCAGTAGGGATCGGACAGCCAGCACAGATACGCAGTATTTT.

V and J are TRBV19 and TRBJ2-3, with TRBD2 matching over 8 bases. Germline V gives CDR1 LNHDA, CDR2 SQIVND (reference sequence). The V segment lost 7 bases and the J segment 3 bases; nucleotides outside the gene matches: 6. This CDR3 region has 14 residues. The CDR3: CASMNSGETDTQYF. CDR3 in DNA: TGTGCCAGTATGAATAGCGGGGAAACAGATACGCAGTATTTT.

The chain combines TRBV10-2 with TRBJ2-3, with 9 bases identical to TRBD2. In germline, CDR1 is WSHSY, CDR2 SAAADI. The J segment lost 1 base and the V segment lost 5 bases, leaving 1 base of the junction unmatched. The CDR3 runs 14 residues. The DNA for the CDR3 is TGCGCCAGCAGTCTAGCGGGGCGCACAGATACGCAGTATTTT. It translates to CASSLAGRTDTQYF.

The chain uses TRBV7-8 and TRBJ2-3; TRBD2 is a possible D gene (7 bases). The CDR3 extends over 16 amino acids. Germline V gene sequence: CDR1 SGHVS, CDR2 FQNEAQ. The germline V and J ends were trimmed by 4 bases and 2 bases, with 16 bases remaining between them. CDR3: CASSSLAGASTDTQYF. CDR3 DNA sequence: TGTGCCAGCAGCTCCCTGGCGGGGGCTTCCACAGATACGCAGTATTTT.

This chain's CDR3 is CSVEVRGYEQYF. CDR3 sequence (DNA): TGCAGCGTTGAAGTAAGAGGCTACGAGCAGTACTTC. V gene TRBV29-1 combines with J gene TRBJ2-7; D remains ambiguous. The CDR3 extends over 12 amino acids. Germline V gives CDR1 SQVTM, CDR2 ANQGSEA. With 1 base removed from V and 3 bases from J, the gap between germline ends came to 7 bases.

This sequence joins TRBV4-2 and TRBJ2-7; 10 bases agree with TRBD2. The CDR3 is made up of 16 amino acids. CDR1 is LGHNA and CDR2 is YNFKEQ in the germline V gene. Trimming cost V 1 base and J 5 bases; bases outside gene matches: 8. CDR3 loop: CASSQVRAGGRDEQYF. The CDR3 DNA is TGTGCCAGCAGCCAAGTACGAGCGGGGGGGAGGGACGAGCAGTACTTC.

The genes are TRBV14 and TRBJ2-1; TRBD1 might be the D (6 bases). From germline, CDR1 is SGHDN and CDR2 FVKESK. V lost 2 bases and J 4 bases, leaving 18 bases between the germline ends. The length of the CDR3 is 17 residues. The CDR3 DNA reads TGTGCCAGCAGCCAAATGACAGGTGATTCTCTATACAATGAGCAGTTCTTC. It translates to CASSQMTGDSLYNEQFF.

This chain connects TRBV19 to TRBJ1-1; no definite D call. CDR3 size: 12 residues. Trimming pared 5 bases from V and 0 bases from J, leaving 4 bases between. Germline CDR1 and CDR2: LNHDA and SQIVND (reference sequence). In DNA, the CDR3 is TGTGCCAGTAGTGCAGTGAACACTGAAGCTTTCTTT. Its protein product is CASSAVNTEAFF. Full variable domain (missing parts from reference TRBV19 and TRBJ1-1): DGGITQSPKYLFRKEGQNVTLSCEQNLNHDAMYWYRQDPGQGLRLIYYSQIVNDFQKGDIAEGYSVSREKKESFPLTVTSAQKNPTAFYLCASSAVNTEAFFGQGTRLTVV.

This rearrangement joins TRBV7-9 to TRBJ1-6, with 8 bases fitting TRBD1. Looked up from germline, CDR1 is SEHNR and CDR2 is FQNEAQ (reference sequence). CDR3 length equals 18 residues. V was clipped by 3 bases and J by 9 bases; unmatched bases: 16. The CDR3 loop is CASSFSGQDLPRSSPLHF. In DNA form, the CDR3 reads TGTGCCAGCAGCTTTTCGGGACAGGACCTACCGAGGTCTTCACCCCTCCACTTT.

On this clone: The sample holds other DNA sequences that translate to the same CDR3. The chain combines TRBV27 with TRBJ1-2, with 10 bases fitting TRBD1. V shed 5 bases, J shed 6 bases, and the junction held 3 bases outside the gene matches. This CDR3 has 13 amino acids. Germline-derived CDR1 and CDR2 are MNHEY and SMNVEV (reference sequence). In DNA, the CDR3 is TGTGCCAGCAGTCTGGGACAGGGGAATGGCTACACCTTC. Its protein is CASSLGQGNGYTF.

The chain joins TRBV19 to TRBJ1-4; no clear D gene. The CDR3 consists of 15 residues. Looked up from germline, CDR1 is LNHDA and CDR2 is SQIVND (reference sequence). Between the trimmed V and J ends, which lost 3 bases and 8 bases, there was a span of 16 bases. The CDR3: CASSITPQISEKLFF. DNA for the CDR3: TGTGCCAGTAGTATTACCCCACAGATCTCCGAAAAACTGTTTTTT.

This clone was seen a handful of times. This chain links TRBV5-1 with TRBJ2-2; D perhaps matches TRBD2 (5 bases). The CDR3 is 16 amino acids. The V and J ends lost 2 bases and 2 bases respectively, with 13 bases between them. Germline-derived CDR1 and CDR2 are SGHRS and YFSETQ. This CDR3 is CASSFARAGNTGELFF. The CDR3 DNA follows: TGCGCCAGCAGCTTTGCCCGGGCGGGTAACACCGGGGAGCTGTTTTTT. Combining the CDR3 with reference TRBV5-1 and TRBJ2-2 gives the whole variable domain KAGVTQTPRYLIKTRGQQVTLSCSPISGHRSVSWYQQTPGQGLQFLFEYFSETQRNKGNFPGRFSGRQFSNSRSEMNVSTLELGDSALYLCASSFARAGNTGELFFGEGSRLTVL.

The gene calls are TRBV30 and TRBJ1-6; the D is unclear. This CDR3 contains 13 residues. Germline CDR1 reads GTSNPN; CDR2 reads SVGIG (reference sequence). The ends were cut back, 1 base at V and 8 bases at J, with 9 bases in the middle. Here the CDR3 reads CAWSGPVYSPLHF. As DNA, the CDR3 is TGTGCCTGGAGTGGCCCGGTGTATTCACCCCTCCACTTT.

This chain uses TRBV6-5 with TRBJ1-1; a weak D match, TRBD1 (6 bases). The V end lost 4 bases, the J end lost 1 base, and 7 bases lay between the germline ends. CDR3 length: 13 amino acids. Looked up from germline, CDR1 is MNHEY and CDR2 is SVGAGI. The DNA for the CDR3 is TGTGCCAGCAGTTGGGGGCCGAACACTGAAGCTTTCTTT. As protein: CASSWGPNTEAFF.

This CDR3 is CASSQRVADEQYF. CDR3 coding DNA: TGCGCCAGCAGCCAAAGGGTAGCGGACGAGCAGTACTTC. The V and J genes are TRBV4-1 and TRBJ2-7; perhaps TRBD2 as D (6 bases). The germline gives CDR1 MGHRA, CDR2 YSYEKL. This CDR3 is 13 amino acids long. V lost 2 bases and J 5 bases, leaving 10 bases between the germline ends.

CDR3: CASGGLANTIYF. The CDR3 DNA sequence: TGTGCCAGCGGAGGGCTGGCAAACACCATATATTTT. The rearrangement uses TRBV28 and TRBJ1-3; D is undetermined. V was clipped by 8 bases and J by 6 bases, with 11 bases between them. Per the germline V gene, CDR1 is MDHEN and CDR2 is SYDVKM. CDR3 length: 12 amino acids.

The J gene is TRBJ2-3, the V gene TRBV7-6; 7 nucleotides match TRBD1. Losses at the gene ends were 4 bases for V and 1 base for J; bases not matched to a gene: 8. Looked up from germline, CDR1 is SGHVS and CDR2 is FNYEAQ. The CDR3 is made up of 16 amino acids. The CDR3 loop is CASSSLDRLGTDTQYF. The CDR3 DNA sequence: TGTGCCAGCAGCTCACTGGACAGGCTGGGCACAGATACGCAGTATTTT.

The chain couples TRBV7-7 to TRBJ2-1, with 11 bases that match TRBD2. The CDR3 has 15 residues. The germline gives CDR1 SSHAT, CDR2 FNYEAQ (reference sequence). Unmatched junction bases numbered 4, after V lost 5 bases and J lost 4 bases. CDR3 in amino acids: CASSPLAGGYNEQFF. CDR3 DNA: TGTGCCAGCAGCCCTCTAGCGGGGGGATACAATGAGCAGTTCTTC.

This clone was counted a single time. The chain joins TRBV9 to TRBJ2-3; weak D call: TRBD2 (6 bases). CDR3 length: 14 residues. The germline V gene encodes CDR1 SGDLS and CDR2 YYNGEE. The germline V and J ends were trimmed by 4 bases and 4 bases, with 13 bases remaining between them. The CDR3: CASSPGGEADTQYF. The CDR3 DNA sequence: TGTGCCAGCAGCCCAGGAGGGGAGGCAGATACGCAGTATTTT.

The chain combines TRBV27 with TRBJ2-1, with 14 positions matching TRBD2. Losses at the gene ends were 5 bases for V and 8 bases for J; bases not matched to a gene: 20. Germline values: CDR1 MNHEY, CDR2 SMNVEV (reference sequence). This CDR3 is 20 amino acids long. CDR3 residues: CASSPLTSGGALVFTHEQFF. Here the CDR3 DNA reads TGTGCCAGCAGTCCACTGACTAGCGGGGGGGCCTTAGTTTTTACCCATGAGCAGTTCTTC.